The T cell receptor (beta chain) under discussion was sequenced for a study of early T cells in non-severe SARS-CoV-2 infection. TCRdb called the 5' RACE reads again in MiXCR, with one record for every CDR3 protein. The sample includes tens of thousands of distinct CDR3 sequences, 10% seen only once; the top ten take 8% to 8.5%. This CDR3 comprises 15 residues. Germline V gives CDR1 SGHNT, CDR2 YYREEE (reference sequence). V trimming: 2 bases; J trimming: 5 bases; junction bases outside the gene matches: 3. This clonotype was seen a handful of times. Source: whole blood, taken at baseline. This sequence joins TRBV5-4 and TRBJ2-3, with 12 bases matching TRBD2. The source of this sequence is an adult who was a healthcare worker with PCR-confirmed SARS-CoV-2 infection or an uninfected control (not recorded which). CDR3 protein: CASSFGLAGKDTQYF. The CDR3 bases are TGTGCCAGCAGCTTTGGACTAGCGGGAAAAGATACGCAGTATTTT.